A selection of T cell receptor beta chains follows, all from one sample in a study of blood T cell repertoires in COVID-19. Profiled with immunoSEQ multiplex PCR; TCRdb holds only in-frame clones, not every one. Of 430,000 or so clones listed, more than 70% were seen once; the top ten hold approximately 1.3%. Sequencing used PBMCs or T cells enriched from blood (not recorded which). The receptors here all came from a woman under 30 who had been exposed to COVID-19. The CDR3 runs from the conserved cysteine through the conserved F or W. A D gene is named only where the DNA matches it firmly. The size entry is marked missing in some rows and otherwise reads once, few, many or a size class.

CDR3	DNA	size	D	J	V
CATSRDLDRVAGELFF	TGTGCCACCAGCAGAGATTTAGACAGGGTTGCCGGGGAGCTGTTTTTT	NA	TRBD1	TRBJ2-2	TRBV15
CASSLTGANTGELFF	TGTGCCAGCAGTTTAACAGGGGCGAACACCGGGGAGCTGTTTTTT	NA	TRBD1	TRBJ2-2	TRBV28
CAVSALLGEQFF	TGTGCCGTTAGCGCCCTTCTGGGGGAGCAGTTCTTC	NA	NA	TRBJ2-1	TRBV6-5
CASSRRLAGGHEQYF	TGTGCCAGCAGCCGCAGACTAGCGGGAGGCCACGAGCAGTACTTC	NA	TRBD2	TRBJ2-7	TRBV3-1/TRBV3-2
CASSSRVFDTEAFF	TGTGCCAGCAGCTCCAGGGTATTTGACACTGAAGCTTTCTTT	NA	NA	TRBJ1-1	TRBV11-2
CSATTGAAAFF	TGCAGTGCTACGACAGGTGCGGCAGCTTTCTTT	few	NA	TRBJ1-1	TRBV20-1
CASSSQYSNQPQHF	TGTGCCAGCAGTTCCCAGTATAGCAATCAGCCCCAGCATTTT	NA	NA	TRBJ1-5	TRBV27
CASSDRTGGDYGYTF	TGTGCCAGCAGTGACCGGACAGGGGGCGATTATGGCTACACCTTC	NA	TRBD1	TRBJ1-2	TRBV6-1
CASSLRQNQETQYF	TGTGCCAGCAGTTTGAGGCAGAACCAAGAGACCCAGTACTTC	NA	NA	TRBJ2-5	TRBV7-6
CASSYSRGRYGYTF	TGTGCCAGCAGTTACTCCAGGGGGCGTTATGGCTACACCTTC	NA	TRBD1	TRBJ1-2	TRBV6-5
CASRKSGGGIVEQFF	TGTGCCAGCAGGAAGAGCGGGGGGGGAATCGTTGAGCAGTTCTTC	NA	TRBD2	TRBJ2-1	TRBV28
CASSRDRGPYNEQFF	TGTGCCAGCAGCCGGGACAGGGGGCCGTACAATGAGCAGTTCTTC	NA	TRBD1	TRBJ2-1	TRBV5-4
CASTPEGTYSTDTQYF	TGCGCCAGCACCCCGGAGGGGACTTATAGCACAGATACGCAGTATTTT	NA	NA	TRBJ2-3	TRBV5-1
CASSPRFGARSTDTQYF	TGTGCCAGCAGCCCCCGTTTCGGAGCGCGGAGCACAGATACGCAGTATTTT	NA	NA	TRBJ2-3	TRBV6-2/TRBV6-3
CASSYRVDPYNEQFF	TGTGCCAGCAGCTACAGGGTTGACCCCTACAATGAGCAGTTCTTC	NA	NA	TRBJ2-1	TRBV14
CASRLTGAGSTEAFF	TGTGCCAGCAGACTGACAGGGGCAGGGAGCACTGAAGCTTTCTTT	NA	TRBD1	TRBJ1-1	TRBV6-5
CASSFEGDQPQHF	TGTGCCAGCAGCTTTGAGGGAGATCAGCCCCAGCATTTT	NA	NA	TRBJ1-5	TRBV7-2
CASSLEGTRNNEQFF	TGTGCCAGCAGCTTAGAAGGGACTCGCAACAATGAGCAGTTCTTC	NA	NA	TRBJ2-1	TRBV7-2
CASSSGQMGTGELFF	TGTGCCAGCAGCTCCGGACAGATGGGCACCGGGGAGCTGTTTTTT	NA	NA	TRBJ2-2	TRBV7-2
CASSFEDRNGYTF	TGTGCCAGCAGTTTCGAGGACAGAAATGGCTACACCTTC	NA	NA	TRBJ1-2	TRBV28
CASSHLAPGQGASYEQYF	TGCGCCAGCAGCCACCTCGCCCCGGGACAGGGGGCTTCCTACGAGCAGTACTTC	NA	TRBD1	TRBJ2-7	TRBV4-3
CASSQIDRGGQFF	TGCGCCAGCAGCCAAATAGACAGGGGTGGGCAGTTCTTC	NA	TRBD1	TRBJ2-1	TRBV4-1
CASSQVLALSTDTQYF	TGTGCCAGCAGCCAAGTATTAGCCCTAAGCACAGATACGCAGTATTTT	NA	NA	TRBJ2-3	TRBV4-2
CASRTRGQGGEQYF	TGTGCCAGCAGAACCCGGGGACAGGGGGGCGAGCAGTACTTC	NA	TRBD1	TRBJ2-7	TRBV27
CATSVGSSVGLFF	TGTGCCACCAGTGTCGGTTCCTCTGTGGGCCTGTTCTTC	NA	NA	TRBJ2-1	TRBV24-1
CASSQEPAQGLGNTIYF	TGTGCCAGCAGCCAAGAACCGGCCCAGGGCTTGGGTAACACCATATATTTT	NA	NA	TRBJ1-3	TRBV3-1/TRBV3-2
CASSPPRQGTGANVLTF	TGTGCCAGCAGTCCCCCGAGACAGGGGACTGGGGCCAACGTCCTGACTTTC	NA	TRBD1	TRBJ2-6	TRBV28
CASSPDREDGYTF	TGTGCCAGCAGCCCGGACAGGGAGGACGGCTACACCTTC	NA	TRBD1	TRBJ1-2	TRBV5-5
CASSLMWGTGREDTQYF	TGTGCCAGCAGTTTGATGTGGGGGACAGGCAGGGAAGATACGCAGTATTTT	NA	TRBD1	TRBJ2-3	TRBV28
CASSQGRGNEAFF	TGTGCCAGCAGCCAAGGCAGGGGGAATGAAGCTTTCTTT	NA	TRBD1	TRBJ1-1	TRBV3-1/TRBV3-2
CASSGRGARAYEQFF	TGTGCCAGCAGTGGGCGGGGGGCCAGGGCGTATGAGCAGTTCTTC	NA	TRBD2	TRBJ2-1	TRBV2
CASSPGDRDYEQYF	TGCGCCAGCAGCCCGGGAGACAGGGACTACGAGCAGTACTTC	NA	NA	TRBJ2-7	TRBV5-1
CASTPTFEAWYEQYF	TGTGCCAGCACCCCGACCTTCGAGGCATGGTACGAGCAGTACTTC	NA	NA	TRBJ2-7	TRBV7-6
CASTWTSGRETQYF	TGTGCCAGCACCTGGACTAGCGGGAGAGAGACCCAGTACTTC	NA	TRBD2	TRBJ2-5	TRBV2
CASSLVEGAFSHF	TGTGCCAGCAGCTTAGTGGAGGGGGCCTTTTCGCACTTC	NA	NA	TRBJ2-4	TRBV7-2
CASSDRAHGYTF	TGTGCCAGCAGTGACAGGGCTCATGGCTACACCTTC	NA	TRBD1	TRBJ1-2	TRBV27
CASSPLTGSTDTQYF	TGTGCCAGCAGCCCTCTGACGGGGTCCACAGATACGCAGTATTTT	NA	NA	TRBJ2-3	TRBV5-6
CASSRIDRGEKLFF	TGTGCCAGTAGTAGAATAGACAGGGGCGAAAAACTGTTTTTT	once	TRBD1	TRBJ1-4	TRBV19
CSAMRADTQYF	TGCAGTGCTATGCGAGCAGATACGCAGTATTTT	NA	NA	TRBJ2-3	TRBV20-1
CASRTSGGLEQFF	TGTGCCAGTAGAACATCCGGGGGACTTGAGCAGTTCTTC	few	NA	TRBJ2-1	TRBV19
CASSLGTGSLDEQYF	TGCGCCAGCAGCCTCGGGACAGGGTCGCTGGACGAGCAGTACTTC	NA	TRBD1	TRBJ2-7	TRBV4-1
CASSQTGGMNTEAFF	TGCGCCAGCAGCCAAACAGGGGGGATGAACACTGAAGCTTTCTTT	NA	TRBD1	TRBJ1-1	TRBV4-1
CASSPFDEQFF	TGTGCCAGCAGTCCGTTCGATGAGCAGTTCTTC	NA	NA	TRBJ2-1	TRBV6-2/TRBV6-3
CASSPGVANYGYTF	TGCGCCAGCAGCCCGGGAGTAGCTAACTATGGCTACACCTTC	NA	NA	TRBJ1-2	TRBV5-1
CASNQQLQGAGGYEQYF	TGTGCCAGCAACCAACAATTACAGGGGGCAGGGGGCTACGAGCAGTACTTC	NA	TRBD1	TRBJ2-7	TRBV28
CASSIGTAYNEQFF	TGTGCCAGCAGCATTGGGACAGCATACAATGAGCAGTTCTTC	NA	TRBD1	TRBJ2-1	TRBV5-6
CASSPLAGGPSEQFF	TGTGCCAGCAGCCCCTTAGCGGGAGGGCCCTCGGAGCAGTTCTTC	NA	TRBD2	TRBJ2-1	TRBV7-8
CASSLRQGGQPQHF	TGTGCCAGCAGCTTGAGACAGGGAGGTCAGCCCCAGCATTTT	NA	TRBD1	TRBJ1-5	TRBV5-6
CASSAQRPGNTEAFF	TGTGCCAGCAGCGCCCAGAGACCGGGGAACACTGAAGCTTTCTTT	NA	NA	TRBJ1-1	TRBV7-3
CASSSGGRGVEQYF	TGTGCCAGCAGTTCGGGAGGTAGGGGAGTCGAGCAGTACTTC	NA	TRBD2	TRBJ2-7	TRBV6-5
CASSLRAANYGYTF	TGTGCCAGCAGTCTCAGGGCGGCTAACTATGGCTACACCTTC	NA	NA	TRBJ1-2	TRBV27
CASRDFTDTQYF	TGTGCCAGCAGGGACTTCACAGATACGCAGTATTTT	once	NA	TRBJ2-3	TRBV2
CATVGREPYGYTF	TGTGCCACCGTCGGGAGGGAACCCTATGGCTACACCTTC	NA	NA	TRBJ1-2	TRBV19
CASSRGQGVGKAFF	TGTGCCAGCAGTCGAGGACAGGGGGTGGGTAAAGCTTTCTTT	NA	TRBD1	TRBJ1-1	TRBV28